This TCR beta chain comes out of a study of T cells in Graves' hyperthyroidism and ophthalmopathy. After removal of 4 bases from V and 6 bases from J, the junction contained 9 bases not matched to a gene. Germline V gene lookup returns CDR1 SGDLS and CDR2 YYNGEE. The CDR3 sequence is 14 residues long. Researchers took RNA transcripts and amplified the TCR beta CDR3 regions from them. An initial round of RT-PCR targeting the TCR CDR3 relied on the HTBI primer set. MiXCR, run by TCRdb on the multiplex PCR reads, gives a single entry per CDR3 protein. This repertoire shows roughly 280,000 distinct CDR3 sequences, about 20% found once; its top ten account for around 64%.

The TCR originated in a man between 25 and 39 years old with Graves' ophthalmopathy. Material for sequencing was blood. This rearrangement joins TRBV9 to TRBJ2-7; 8 bases are a match to TRBD2. The CDR3 region is CASSPSGRQAEQYF. The CDR3 region has the DNA TGTGCCAGCAGCCCTAGCGGGCGCCAGGCCGAGCAGTACTTC.